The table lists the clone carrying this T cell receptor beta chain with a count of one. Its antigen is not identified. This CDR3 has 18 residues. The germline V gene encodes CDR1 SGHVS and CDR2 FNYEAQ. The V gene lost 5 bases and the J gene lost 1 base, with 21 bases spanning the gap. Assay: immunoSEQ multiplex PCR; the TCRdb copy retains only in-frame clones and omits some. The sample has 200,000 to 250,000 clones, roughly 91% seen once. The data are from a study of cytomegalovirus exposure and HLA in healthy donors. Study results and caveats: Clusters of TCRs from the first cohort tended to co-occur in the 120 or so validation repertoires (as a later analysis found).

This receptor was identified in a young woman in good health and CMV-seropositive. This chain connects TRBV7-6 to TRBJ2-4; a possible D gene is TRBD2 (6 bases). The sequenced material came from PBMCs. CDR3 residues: CASSRGGGYMAAKNIQYF. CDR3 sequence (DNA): TGTGCCAGCAGCCGGGGAGGAGGCTATATGGCGGCCAAAAACATTCAGTACTTC.